These T cell receptor beta chains were read from a single sample in a study of blood T cell repertoires in COVID-19. Some clones are missing from TCRdb's copy, which holds only in-frame ones; the method was immunoSEQ multiplex PCR. The sample lists roughly 230,000 clones, roughly 80% occurring once. Sequencing was done on a sample of peripheral blood. The receptors originated from a woman aged 45 to 65 with acute or convalescent COVID-19. The conserved cysteine and the conserved F or W are not part of the CDR3 here. Fields, in order: V gene, J gene, CDR3 length, CDR3 protein.

>TRBV13|TRBJ2-1|14
ASSITSGGGYNEQF
>TRBV29-1|TRBJ2-1|9
SEVTGYEQF
>TRBV15|TRBJ1-2|14
ATSRTRTEGSYGYT
>TRBV4-3|TRBJ1-3|15
ASSLEASGGIGNTIY
>TRBV29-1|TRBJ2-1|13
SVFGVQGRYNEQF
>TRBV29-1|TRBJ2-3|14
SDIETSGGFTDTQY
>TRBV24-1|TRBJ1-5|14
ATSDPGSDSNQPQH
>TRBV6-5|TRBJ2-7|11
ASREAGNYEQY
>TRBV27|TRBJ2-7|14
ASTFKPGQGSYEQY
>TRBV6-2/TRBV6-3|TRBJ2-7|13
ASSRDTGIPSEQY
>TRBV7-9|TRBJ2-7|10
ASGEQGTEQY
>TRBV19|TRBJ2-6|13
ASRRTDSGANVLT
>TRBV6-5|TRBJ1-1|11
ASSTGVRTEAF
>TRBV9|TRBJ2-3|13
ASSVAWDRPDTQY
>TRBV2|TRBJ1-5|13
ASSEARGAGQPQH
>TRBV7-9|TRBJ1-2|11
ASSARGGDGYT
>TRBV4-2|TRBJ1-6|14
ASSQDLGLRNSPLH
>TRBV18|TRBJ2-1|15
ASSPPPLTAGGQEQF
>TRBV6-1|TRBJ2-7|15
ASSATSGRAASAEQY
>TRBV14|TRBJ1-5|11
ASSQSFNQPQH
>TRBV21-1|TRBJ1-2|12
ASSPPSGRDGYT
>TRBV19|TRBJ2-7|14
ASSAPGQGGSYEQY
>TRBV15|TRBJ2-1|13
ATSRDKDYYNEQF
>TRBV11-2|TRBJ2-7|12
ASSLDRLAAEQY
>TRBV5-1|TRBJ1-2|11
ASSLGTFYGYT
>TRBV9|TRBJ2-7|11
ASSVGISYEQY
>TRBV19|TRBJ1-5|12
ASSHGPGNQPQH
>TRBV14|TRBJ1-2|12
ASSPRQTAYGYT
>TRBV18|TRBJ1-1|13
ASSSETGGNTEAF
>TRBV19|TRBJ2-4|12
ASRPGLAKNIQY
>TRBV5-6|TRBJ2-7|11
ASSLPGGNEQY
>TRBV5-6|TRBJ1-5|11
ASSLQSNQPQH
>TRBV30|TRBJ1-6|13
AWSFPWTGNSPLH
>TRBV27|TRBJ2-2|14
ASSAPQQLRAGELF
>TRBV11-2|TRBJ1-2|12
ASREQTGDYGYT
>TRBV19|TRBJ2-5|12
ASSIEAGVGTQY
>TRBV9|TRBJ1-6|12
ASTPGQGNSPLH
>TRBV18|TRBJ2-7|13
ASSPLAGVYYEQY
>TRBV25-1|TRBJ2-7|14
ASGNLTSGNSYEQY
>TRBV9|TRBJ1-2|12
ASSSRGQGGGYT
>TRBV30|TRBJ2-2|13
AWLPGQGSTGELF
>TRBV12-3/TRBV12-4|TRBJ1-1|11
ASRTGGGTEAF
>TRBV27|TRBJ1-1|11
ASSQRRDTEAF
>TRBV5-1|TRBJ1-3|11
ASSSIGGNTIY
>TRBV28|TRBJ2-5|13
ASSLPTGLQETQY
>TRBV21-1|TRBJ1-1|16
ASRILDTGGCMNTEAF
>TRBV5-1|TRBJ2-3|14
ASSLGGPIGTDTQY
>TRBV6-2/TRBV6-3|TRBJ2-3|11
ASSTSLRGGQY